The rows below give T cell receptor beta chains drawn from one sample of a study of T cells after yellow fever vaccination. TCRdb used MiXCR to reprocess the 5' RACE reads, holding one entry per CDR3 protein. The sample has some 220,000 distinct CDR3 sequences; 3% to 3.5% are singletons. The starting material was CD4+ T cells sorted from PBMCs, obtained 10 days after the yellow fever booster vaccination. All receptors derive from a man aged 18 to 29 who received the YFV17D yellow fever vaccine. CDR3s include the opening cysteine and the closing phenylalanine or tryptophan. The D gene is left open where the match is weak. Where a row states a size, it is once, few, many or the class of an expanded clone; other rows omit it.

few,TRBV11-2,TRBD2,17,TRBJ2-1,TGTGCCAGCAGCCTCGCCGGGACTAGCGGGGGGTTCAATGAGCAGTTCTTC,CASSLAGTSGGFNEQFF
.,TRBV7-8,.,15,TRBJ2-2,TGTGCCAGCAGCTTAGTGTCTCTAGAGGCCGGGGAGCTGTTTTTT,CASSLVSLEAGELFF
.,TRBV7-3,TRBD1,17,TRBJ2-1,TGTGCCAGCAGCTTAAGCTTTCCCGGGACAGGGGGCGATGAGCAGTTCTTC,CASSLSFPGTGGDEQFF
.,TRBV7-2,.,13,TRBJ2-5,TGTGCCAGCAGCTTCAGAGTGCCAGAGACCCAGTACTTC,CASSFRVPETQYF
many,TRBV7-2,.,13,TRBJ2-3,TGTGCCAGCAGCTCTCCTTTTCCCGATACGCAGTATTTT,CASSSPFPDTQYF
many,TRBV7-9,.,12,TRBJ2-7,TGTGCCAGCAGCTTGATCGGGGGCGAGCAGTACTTC,CASSLIGGEQYF
many,TRBV9,.,14,TRBJ2-5,TGTGCCAGCAGCGTAGCTGGGGGGGCCGGAACCCAGTACTTC,CASSVAGGAGTQYF
many,TRBV7-2,.,14,TRBJ1-1,TGTGCCAGCAGCTTAGCGTGGGAGAACACTGAAGCTTTCTTT,CASSLAWENTEAFF
few,TRBV7-6,.,15,TRBJ1-1,TGTGCCAGCAGCTTAAGTGCGCACTTGAACACTGAAGCTTTCTTT,CASSLSAHLNTEAFF
many,TRBV12-3/TRBV12-4,.,14,TRBJ1-3,TGTGCCAGCAGTTTTTCGGGGTCTGGAAACACCATATATTTT,CASSFSGSGNTIYF
few,TRBV4-3,.,16,TRBJ1-3,TGCGCCAGCAGCCAAGAAGTAGGTGTCTCTGGAAACACCATATATTTT,CASSQEVGVSGNTIYF
many,TRBV4-3,TRBD2,14,TRBJ2-4,TGCGCCAGCAGCCCGGGACTAGCGGAAAACATTCAGTACTTC,CASSPGLAENIQYF
few,TRBV7-3,.,16,TRBJ2-3,TGTGCCAGCAGCCTGGGACGGAGGGGTGGCACAGATACGCAGTATTTT,CASSLGRRGGTDTQYF
many,TRBV29-1,TRBD1,13,TRBJ2-2,TGCAGCGTTGCGAACAGGGGACCCGGGGAGCTGTTTTTT,CSVANRGPGELFF
many,TRBV27,.,13,TRBJ1-6,TGTGCCAGCAGCCGACCCGGGTCCTCACCCCTCCACTTT,CASSRPGSSPLHF
.,TRBV7-9,.,13,TRBJ1-1,TGTGCCAGCAATTGGGTGGCGAACACTGAAGCTTTCTTT,CASNWVANTEAFF
many,TRBV7-8,.,15,TRBJ1-3,TGTGCCAGCAGCCCTATTTGGGGGAATGGAAACACCATATATTTT,CASSPIWGNGNTIYF
few,TRBV5-4,.,15,TRBJ1-2,TGTGCCAGCAGCTTGGACCAGGGACCTAACTATGGCTACACCTTC,CASSLDQGPNYGYTF
many,TRBV5-1,.,13,TRBJ1-1,TGCGCCAGCAGCCCGGTGGGGCAGGGTGAAGCTTTCTTT,CASSPVGQGEAFF
few,TRBV6-6,.,18,TRBJ2-5,TGTGCCAGCAGTTACTCGTGGGAATGGAGTAGCCCAGAAGAGACCCAGTACTTC,CASSYSWEWSSPEETQYF
many,TRBV12-3/TRBV12-4,.,14,TRBJ2-5,TGTGCCAGCAGTTTTGGGCAGACCCAAGAGACCCAGTACTTC,CASSFGQTQETQYF
many,TRBV7-2,TRBD1,16,TRBJ1-4,TGTGCCAGCAGCTTAGCAAGGCGGACAGGGGGAGAAAAACTGTTTTTT,CASSLARRTGGEKLFF
.,TRBV6-6,TRBD1,19,TRBJ1-1,TGTGCCAGCAGGGACTTGGGGACAGGGGGTGGATGGACCGGGACTGAAGCTTTCTTT,CASRDLGTGGGWTGTEAFF
few,TRBV7-9,.,14,TRBJ1-1,TGTGCCAGCAGTCGTTTCAACGGGAACACTGAAGCTTTCTTT,CASSRFNGNTEAFF
few,TRBV7-3,TRBD2,18,TRBJ2-3,TGTGCCAGCAGCTTAAAGGGTCAAGCGGGGGGGAGCACAGATACGCAGTATTTT,CASSLKGQAGGSTDTQYF
few,TRBV6-2/TRBV6-3,.,13,TRBJ1-5,TGTGCCAGCAGCCGATCCGGGCCTGAACCCCAGCATTTT,CASSRSGPEPQHF
many,TRBV30,TRBD2,16,TRBJ2-2,TGTGCCTGGATTACGGGGAGCGGGGGAGACACCGGGGAGCTGTTTTTT,CAWITGSGGDTGELFF
many,TRBV7-6,.,15,TRBJ1-5,TGTGCCAGCAGCCCTCAGGCGGGGGCCGGTCAGCCCCAGCATTTT,CASSPQAGAGQPQHF
many,TRBV12-3/TRBV12-4,.,13,TRBJ2-4,TGTGCCAGCAGTTTGGGGGAGAGAGACATTCAGTACTTC,CASSLGERDIQYF
many,TRBV7-2,TRBD2,16,TRBJ2-7,TGTGCCAGCAGCTTAGAGGGCGGGGGGGCTGGTTACGAGCAGTACTTC,CASSLEGGGAGYEQYF
many,TRBV7-8,TRBD1,15,TRBJ1-5,TGTGCCAGCAGCTCACAGGGGGCCGGCAATCAGCCCCAGCATTTT,CASSSQGAGNQPQHF
few,TRBV7-2,.,14,TRBJ2-5,TGTGCCAGCAGCGCCCACAATTTCCCAGAGACCCAGTACTTC,CASSAHNFPETQYF
many,TRBV7-2,.,15,TRBJ1-2,TGTGCCAGCAGCCCACCGGGAGGTTCTCCTTATGGCTACACCTTC,CASSPPGGSPYGYTF
many,TRBV6-6,.,15,TRBJ2-2,TGTGCCAGCAGTTACGAGACAGTTAACACCGGGGAGCTGTTTTTT,CASSYETVNTGELFF
few,TRBV6-5,.,14,TRBJ2-2,TGTGCCAGCACTCGGAACGAGAACACCGGGGAGCTGTTTTTT,CASTRNENTGELFF
.,TRBV4-2,.,16,TRBJ1-4,TGTGCCAGCAGCCAAGATACCGGCAGATCGAATGAAAAACTGTTTTTT,CASSQDTGRSNEKLFF
few,TRBV7-8,.,15,TRBJ2-2,TGTGCCAGCAGCGGGGGAATTACGAACACCGGGGAGCTGTTTTTT,CASSGGITNTGELFF
.,TRBV7-2,.,12,TRBJ1-2,TGTGCCAGCAGCTACAATGGACGAGGCTACACCTTC,CASSYNGRGYTF
.,TRBV5-4,TRBD2,15,TRBJ2-5,TGTGCCAGCATCCACTCATCAGCGGGGCAAGAGACCCAGTACTTC,CASIHSSAGQETQYF
many,TRBV5-1,TRBD1,14,TRBJ2-1,TGCGCCAGCAGGGAACAGGGGACCTACAATGAGCAGTTCTTC,CASREQGTYNEQFF
few,TRBV12-3/TRBV12-4,.,16,TRBJ2-7,TGTGCCAGCACCTCACTTTATGGACATCGGGCCTACGAGCAGTACTTC,CASTSLYGHRAYEQYF
many,TRBV5-1,TRBD1,15,TRBJ1-4,TGCGCCAGCAGCTTGGGCGGGACAGCTAATGAAAAACTGTTTTTT,CASSLGGTANEKLFF
many,TRBV20-1,.,12,TRBJ2-3,TGCAGTGCGATAAATCAGGGAGATACGCAGTATTTT,CSAINQGDTQYF
many,TRBV7-3,.,13,TRBJ1-1,TGTGCCAGCGGGGTGACCGCGACAACTGAAGCTTTCTTT,CASGVTATTEAFF
few,TRBV20-1,.,11,TRBJ1-3,TGCAGTGCTAGAGTTGCCCACACCATATATTTT,CSARVAHTIYF